Below are 14 T cell receptor beta chains sequenced from a single sample in a study of OX40 agonist ivuxolimab in advanced cancers. TCRdb's table, derived via immunoSEQ multiplex PCR, lists solely in-frame clones and lacks some. The sample yields roughly 35,000 clones, more than 60% seen once. The starting material was CD4+ or CD8+ T cells sorted from blood, obtained in a trial of the OX40 agonist ivuxolimab. All receptors derive from an adult with an advanced solid tumor such as melanoma, head and neck, liver or kidney cancer.

The rearrangement joins TRBV28 to TRBJ1-5; 7 bases agree with TRBD1. Trimming cost V 9 bases and J 3 bases; bases outside gene matches: 14. The CDR3 is made up of 16 amino acids. Germline V gives CDR1 MDHEN, CDR2 SYDVKM. CDR3 sequence reads: CASKLFGRGVNQPQHF. The CDR3 nucleotides are TGTGCCAGTAAACTTTTCGGCAGGGGGGTCAATCAGCCCCAGCATTTT.

This clone was picked up a small number of times. The V gene is TRBV7-9, the J gene TRBJ2-5; TRBD2 matches 13 bases. Looked up from germline, CDR1 is SEHNR and CDR2 is FQNEAQ (reference sequence). V gave up 2 bases and J gave up 5 bases; unmatched junction bases: 5. CDR3 size: 16 residues. The CDR3 is CASSLTSGGASETQYF. In DNA form, the CDR3 reads TGTGCCAGCAGCTTAACTAGCGGGGGGGCCAGTGAGACCCAGTACTTC. Supplemented by reference TRBV7-9 and TRBJ2-5, the full variable domain reads DTGVSQNPRHKITKRGQNVTFRCDPISEHNRLYWYRQTLGQGPEFLTYFQNEAQLEKSRLLSDRFSAERPKGSFSTLEIQRTEQGDSAMYLCASSLTSGGASETQYFGPGTRLLVL.

The chain uses TRBV19 and TRBJ2-7; 11 bases align to TRBD1. The germline gives CDR1 LNHDA, CDR2 SQIVND (reference sequence). Unmatched junction bases numbered 12, after V lost 5 bases and J lost 0 bases. This CDR3 has 18 amino acids. The CDR3 DNA follows: TGTGCCAGTAGTCCTACCCGTGGGGGGACAGGGGGCTCCTACGAGCAGTACTTC. Translation: CASSPTRGGTGGSYEQYF. Using reference TRBV19 and TRBJ2-7 for the parts outside the CDR3, the full variable domain is DGGITQSPKYLFRKEGQNVTLSCEQNLNHDAMYWYRQDPGQGLRLIYYSQIVNDFQKGDIAEGYSVSREKKESFPLTVTSAQKNPTAFYLCASSPTRGGTGGSYEQYFGPGTRLTVT.

The chain has TRBV6-4 and TRBJ2-6; D is unresolved. CDR1 is MRHNA, CDR2 SNTAGT, per germline. CDR3 length: 15 residues. V lost 5 bases and J 0 bases, leaving 8 bases between the germline ends. In DNA, the CDR3 is TGTGCCAGCAGTCGGAGAAGCTCTGGGGCCAACGTCCTGACTTTC. It specifies CASSRRSSGANVLTF.

V and J are TRBV25-1 and TRBJ2-3; 11 positions match TRBD2. This CDR3 has 18 amino acids. The germline V gene encodes CDR1 MGHDK and CDR2 SYGVNS. Trimming cost V 3 bases and J 0 bases; bases outside gene matches: 8. CDR3 sequence (DNA): TGTGCCAGCAGTGAGGCTAGCGGGGGGACATTTAGCACAGATACGCAGTATTTT. This encodes CASSEASGGTFSTDTQYF.

This clone appeared a few times. The rearrangement joins TRBV5-1 to TRBJ2-7; D might be TRBD1 or TRBD2, each matching 6 bases. This CDR3 contains 15 residues. Trimming took 0 bases from V and 5 from J, leaving 15 bases between them. Germline V gene sequence: CDR1 SGHRS, CDR2 YFSETQ. CDR3 loop: CASSLVGGQSHEQYF. Here the CDR3 DNA reads TGCGCCAGCAGCTTGGTGGGGGGCCAGAGCCACGAGCAGTACTTC.

Remarks on this clone: Germline and junction disagree at one end, which may indicate a read error. The chain carries TRBV28 and TRBJ1-1; D is uncertain. Germline CDR1 MDHEN, CDR2 SYDVKM. This CDR3 region has 12 residues. CDR3 sequence (DNA): TGTGCCGGCAGTTTTCCGGGCACTGAAGCTTTCTTT. This encodes CAGSFPGTEAFF.

CDR3 loop: CASSLAGLPDTQYF. In DNA, the CDR3 is TGTGCCAGCAGTTTAGCGGGCCTACCAGATACGCAGTATTTT. The chain uses TRBV27 and TRBJ2-3, with D maybe TRBD2 (5 bases). Looked up from germline, CDR1 is MNHEY and CDR2 is SMNVEV (reference sequence). V lost 2 bases and J 4 bases, leaving 10 bases between the germline ends. This CDR3 comprises 14 residues.

The table lists this clone with a few counts. CDR3 protein: CASSLATAANEQYF. The CDR3 DNA reads TGTGCCAGCAGCTTGGCGACAGCCGCTAACGAGCAGTACTTC. This rearrangement joins TRBV7-8 to TRBJ2-7, with D maybe TRBD1 (5 bases). V dropped 3 bases and J dropped 5 bases, with 14 bases sitting between them. The CDR3 has 14 residues. Looked up from germline, CDR1 is SGHVS and CDR2 is FQNEAQ.

J is TRBJ1-6 and V is TRBV18; 7 bases are a match to TRBD1. V was clipped by 3 bases and J by 3 bases; unmatched bases: 2. From germline, CDR1 is KGHSH and CDR2 LQKENI. The CDR3 covers 15 residues. In DNA, the CDR3 is TGTGCCAGCTCACCCACAGGGGACTATAATTCACCCCTCCACTTT. Translated: CASSPTGDYNSPLHF. The whole variable domain, remainder taken from reference TRBV18 and TRBJ1-6, is NAGVMQNPRHLVRRRGQEARLRCSPMKGHSHVYWYRQLPEEGLKFMVYLQKENIIDESGMPKERFSAEFPKEGPSILRIQQVVRGDSAAYFCASSPTGDYNSPLHFGNGTRLTVT.

The rearrangement joins TRBV6-1 to TRBJ1-3; D perhaps matches TRBD1 (6 bases). Trimming left V 4 bases short and J 2 bases short, with 15 bases between. The CDR3 loop spans 16 amino acids. The germline V gene has CDR1 MNHNS and CDR2 SASEGT. DNA of the CDR3: TGTGCCAGCAGTGTCCAGACAGGTAGAGCTGGAAACACCATATATTTT. It specifies CASSVQTGRAGNTIYF.

V usage is TRBV4-3 and J usage is TRBJ1-1; D is unclear. CDR3 size: 15 residues. Germline V lookup: CDR1 LGHNA, CDR2 YSLEER. V was shortened by 1 base and J by 8 bases, with 17 bases between the two germline ends. CDR3 amino acids: CASSQGSIMADEAFF. The DNA for the CDR3 is TGCGCCAGCAGCCAAGGATCGATAATGGCAGACGAAGCTTTCTTT.

The chain has TRBV4-1 and TRBJ2-3; 8 nucleotides line up with TRBD2. CDR1 MGHRA and CDR2 YSYEKL come from the germline V gene. The CDR3 loop spans 16 amino acids. V was clipped by 6 bases and J by 3 bases; unmatched bases: 11. The CDR3 loop is CASSPSILAETDTQYF. DNA of the CDR3: TGCGCCAGCAGTCCAAGTATACTAGCGGAGACAGATACGCAGTATTTT.

The V and J genes are TRBV4-1 and TRBJ1-6; D is possibly TRBD1 (5 bases). Per the germline V gene, CDR1 is MGHRA and CDR2 is YSYEKL. The CDR3 contains 15 residues. V was clipped by 0 bases and J by 10 bases, with 13 bases between them. The CDR3 DNA reads as TGCGCCAGCAGCCAAGATGAAGGGGAGAGATCACCCCTCCACTTT. Translation gives CASSQDEGERSPLHF.